These 27 T cell receptor beta chains originate from one sample sequenced in a study of shared clonotypes between healthy human individuals. Profiled with immunoSEQ multiplex PCR; TCRdb holds only in-frame clones, not every one. The table includes roughly 2.1 million clones, roughly 91% detected once. Selected positively for CCR7 and CD45RO-negative, naive CD8 cells excluded terminally differentiated effector memory CD45RA+ cells. Sequenced input: naive CD8+ T cells from PBMCs. The source of these receptors is a man in his late teens or twenties in good health. Some clones in this sample may be carry-over from other donors' samples.

The genes are TRBV28 and TRBJ2-1; perhaps D is TRBD1 or TRBD2 (5 bases each). Trimming removed 7 bases at V and 6 bases at J, with 16 bases between. Looked up from germline, CDR1 is MDHEN and CDR2 is SYDVKM. This CDR3 contains 14 residues. CDR3 coding DNA: TGTGCCAGCATATTCAGGGCTCGGGGCAATGAGCAGTTCTTC. This codes for CASIFRARGNEQFF. Variable domain in full (rest from reference TRBV28 and TRBJ2-1): DVKVTQSSRYLVKRTGEKVFLECVQDMDHENMFWYRQDPGLGLRLIYFSYDVKMKEKGDIPEGYSVSREKKERFSLILESASTNQTSMYLCASIFRARGNEQFFGPGTRLTVL.

The table lists this clone with a count of one. Other DNA sequences in the sample encode the same CDR3. The J gene is TRBJ2-1, the V gene TRBV11-2; 9 nucleotides align to TRBD2. Unmatched junction bases numbered 2, after V lost 1 base and J lost 4 bases. The CDR3 spans 15 residues. Germline CDR1 is SGHAT and CDR2 is FQNNGV. CDR3 DNA sequence: TGTGCCAGCAGCTTAGGGCTAGCGGGATACAATGAGCAGTTCTTC. This encodes CASSLGLAGYNEQFF. The whole variable domain, remainder taken from reference TRBV11-2 and TRBJ2-1, is EAGVAQSPRYKIIEKRQSVAFWCNPISGHATLYWYQQILGQGPKLLIQFQNNGVVDDSQLPKDRFSAERLKGVDSTLKIQPAKLEDSAVYLCASSLGLAGYNEQFFGPGTRLTVL.

The V and J genes are TRBV29-1 and TRBJ1-1; D is unresolved. Germline assignment: CDR1 SQVTM and CDR2 ANQGSEA. The germline V and J ends were trimmed by 0 bases and 1 base, with 9 bases remaining between them. The CDR3 extends over 14 amino acids. The CDR3 region is CSVEDNWENTEAFF. CDR3 coding DNA: TGCAGCGTTGAAGATAATTGGGAGAACACTGAAGCTTTCTTT.

The rearrangement joins TRBV5-4 to TRBJ2-7; D is uncertain. Trimming removed 2 bases at V and 0 bases at J, with 12 bases between. Germline assignment: CDR1 SGHNT and CDR2 YYREEE (reference sequence). This CDR3 comprises 15 residues. The CDR3 loop is CASSLDSRGSYEQYF. DNA of the CDR3: TGTGCCAGCAGCTTAGACTCACGCGGCTCCTACGAGCAGTACTTC.

The chain employs TRBV21-1 and TRBJ2-3; the listed D gene, TRBD2, was not tested against the DNA. TRBV21-1 is a pseudogene segment. The CDR3 spans 16 residues. Here the CDR3 DNA reads TGTGCCAGCAGCAATGCCGCGGAAGAGCGGGCAGATACGCAGTATTTT. This sequence encodes CASSNAAEERADTQYF.

J is TRBJ2-5 and V is TRBV13, with 12 bases identical to TRBD2. The germline V gene encodes CDR1 PRHDT and CDR2 FYEKMQ (reference sequence). There are 16 residues in the CDR3. Losses at the gene ends were 5 bases for V and 3 bases for J; bases not matched to a gene: 7. CDR3 DNA: TGTGCCAGCAGCCCAGGGACTAGCGGGTGGAAAGAGACCCAGTACTTC. It translates to CASSPGTSGWKETQYF.

The chain uses TRBV7-9 and TRBJ2-7; no definite D call. Trimming cost V 5 bases and J 5 bases, with 19 bases left between them. This CDR3 is 15 amino acids long. Germline CDR1 and CDR2: SEHNR and FQNEAQ (reference sequence). The CDR3 DNA reads as TGTGCCAGCAGCGCCAAGGCGCCGAACCGCCACGAGCAGTACTTC. Translated, it gives CASSAKAPNRHEQYF. The variable domain in full, completed from reference TRBV7-9 and TRBJ2-7, reads DTGVSQNPRHKITKRGQNVTFRCDPISEHNRLYWYRQTLGQGPEFLTYFQNEAQLEKSRLLSDRFSAERPKGSFSTLEIQRTEQGDSAMYLCASSAKAPNRHEQYFGPGTRLTVT.

The V call is TRBV9, the J call TRBJ2-1; the match to TRBD1 covers 10 bases. Germline V CDR1 and CDR2: SGDLS, YYNGEE. CDR3 length equals 18 residues. With 0 bases clipped from V and 6 bases from J, the junction kept 12 bases outside the gene matches. CDR3 loop: CASSVGFVVGTGVNEQFF. DNA for the CDR3: TGTGCCAGCAGCGTAGGGTTTGTCGTGGGGACAGGGGTCAATGAGCAGTTCTTC.

This sequence joins TRBV13 and TRBJ2-7, with 8 positions matching TRBD2. V was pared by 0 bases and J by 3 bases, with 7 bases of the junction left unmatched. CDR3 size: 16 residues. CDR1 is PRHDT and CDR2 is FYEKMQ in the germline V gene (reference sequence). The CDR3 is CASSLGLAGGNYEQYF. In DNA form, the CDR3 reads TGTGCCAGCAGCTTAGGCCTGGCGGGAGGTAACTACGAGCAGTACTTC.

The V and J genes are TRBV7-9 and TRBJ2-1; D is unclear. V gave up 1 base and J gave up 8 bases, with 6 bases separating them. Germline V CDR1 and CDR2: SEHNR, FQNEAQ (reference sequence). This CDR3 region has 12 residues. As DNA, the CDR3 is TGTGCCAGCAGCTTAGTAGCATATGAGCAGTTCTTC. Translated: CASSLVAYEQFF.

This sequence joins TRBV9 and TRBJ1-1; tentatively, D is TRBD1 (5 bases). From germline, CDR1 is SGDLS and CDR2 YYNGEE. The CDR3 covers 14 residues. Trimming stripped 3 bases from V and 6 bases from J, with 15 bases between. CDR3 residues: CASSENGAWPEAFF. The CDR3 DNA is TGTGCCAGCAGCGAGAACGGGGCCTGGCCTGAAGCTTTCTTT.

The V call is TRBV13, the J call TRBJ2-1, with D possibly being TRBD2 (5 bases). This CDR3 is 15 amino acids long. Trimming pared 5 bases from V and 0 bases from J, leaving 11 bases between. From germline, CDR1 is PRHDT and CDR2 FYEKMQ (reference sequence). In DNA, the CDR3 is TGTGCCAGCAGCGGCCCTAGCTTCTCCTACAATGAGCAGTTCTTC. Translated: CASSGPSFSYNEQFF.

The CDR3 is CASSLSGPGRLKYNEQFF. CDR3 sequence (DNA): TGTGCCAGCAGCTTAAGCGGGCCGGGGCGGCTAAAATACAATGAGCAGTTCTTC. The chain has TRBV11-2 and TRBJ2-1, with D possibly TRBD2 on 6 matching bases. The ends were cut back, 2 bases at V and 4 bases at J, with 21 bases in the middle. Looked up from germline, CDR1 is SGHAT and CDR2 is FQNNGV. This CDR3 region has 18 residues.

V usage is TRBV2 and J usage is TRBJ2-7; 9 bases are a match to TRBD1. V lost 8 bases to trimming and J lost 6 bases; unmatched junction nucleotides: 14. This CDR3 has 15 residues. The germline gives CDR1 SNHLY, CDR2 FYNNEI. CDR3 sequence (DNA): TGTGCCAGCCAGAGGGGGCGGGACAGGGTAAGCGAGCAGTACTTC. Its translation is CASQRGRDRVSEQYF.

This sequence joins TRBV27 and TRBJ2-1, with unresolved D. This CDR3 has 14 amino acids. Germline V gene sequence: CDR1 MNHEY, CDR2 SMNVEV (reference sequence). Trimming cost V 6 bases and J 0 bases, with 9 bases left between them. As DNA, the CDR3 is TGTGCCAGCAGGGTCCTGAGCTCCTACAATGAGCAGTTCTTC. Protein: CASRVLSSYNEQFF.

The chain combines TRBV19 with TRBJ1-5; tentatively, D is TRBD1 (5 bases). This CDR3 contains 13 residues. V lost 7 bases to trimming and J lost 0 bases, with 7 bases between them. Germline V gene lookup returns CDR1 LNHDA and CDR2 SQIVND (reference sequence). The CDR3 DNA reads as TGTGCCAGTATGACAGATAGCAATCAGCCCCAGCATTTT. It is translated as CASMTDSNQPQHF.

V and J are TRBV6-5 and TRBJ1-4; the D gene is possibly TRBD1 (5 bases). Germline V CDR1 and CDR2: MNHEY, SVGAGI. This CDR3 is built from 11 residues. In DNA, the CDR3 is TGTTACCCGGGGGGATGCGAAAAACTGTTTTTT. Its translation: CYPGGCEKLFF.

J is TRBJ2-1 and V is TRBV4-2, with TRBD1 matching over 7 bases. From germline, CDR1 is LGHNA and CDR2 YNFKEQ. The V and J ends lost 5 bases and 10 bases, in that order; junction bases with no gene match: 11. The CDR3 covers 14 residues. CDR3 protein: CASSTEQGFGEQFF. The CDR3 nucleotides are TGTGCCAGCAGCACCGAACAGGGGTTCGGGGAGCAGTTCTTC.

The chain uses TRBV7-9 and TRBJ1-1; D possibly corresponds to TRBD1 (6 bases). The CDR3 spans 14 residues. Per the germline V gene, CDR1 is SEHNR and CDR2 is FQNEAQ (reference sequence). Between the trimmed V and J ends, which lost 5 bases and 4 bases, there was a span of 14 bases. CDR3 loop: CASSAREGVTEAFF. The CDR3 nucleotides are TGTGCCAGCAGCGCGAGGGAGGGGGTCACTGAAGCTTTCTTT.

Here the CDR3 reads CASSELGLGYEQYF. The CDR3 nucleotides are TGTGCCAGCAGTGAACTGGGTTTGGGCTACGAGCAGTACTTC. The chain employs TRBV2 and TRBJ2-7, with D uncertain. V dropped 2 bases and J dropped 3 bases, with 11 bases sitting between them. The length of the CDR3 is 14 residues. CDR1 and CDR2 (germline): SNHLY, FYNNEI. The full variable domain, rest sourced from reference TRBV2 and TRBJ2-7, is EPEVTQTPSHQVTQMGQEVILRCVPISNHLYFYWYRQILGQKVEFLVSFYNNEISEKSEIFDDQFSVERPDGSNFTLKIRSTKLEDSAMYFCASSELGLGYEQYFGPGTRLTVT.

On this clone itself: One base away lies a much larger clone, so this may be a sequencing read error. Other DNA sequences within the sample encode an identical CDR3. The chain has TRBV27 and TRBJ1-5, with D unresolved. Germline CDR1 is MNHEY and CDR2 is SMNVEV (reference sequence). V lost 3 bases and J lost 1, with 4 bases in between. This CDR3 region has 13 residues. CDR3 DNA: TGTGCCAGCAGTTTGTGGAGCAATCAGCCCCAGCATTTT. Its translation: CASSLWSNQPQHF.

Regarding this clone: At the DNA level, this CDR3 is encoded by other sequences in the same sample as well. The V gene is TRBV29-1, the J gene TRBJ2-5; 9 positions match TRBD1. The length of the CDR3 is 14 residues. The J segment lost 3 bases and the V segment lost 5 bases, leaving 7 bases of the junction unmatched. Germline V gives CDR1 SQVTM, CDR2 ANQGSEA. DNA of the CDR3: TGCAGCGTTCCGACAGGGGGTCGGAAAGAGACCCAGTACTTC. Amino acid sequence: CSVPTGGRKETQYF.

V usage is TRBV19 and J usage is TRBJ2-6, with D hard to call. Germline-derived CDR1 and CDR2 are LNHDA and SQIVND (reference sequence). The V gene lost 3 bases and the J gene lost 4 bases, with 4 bases spanning the gap. The CDR3 covers 13 residues. Here the CDR3 reads CASSITGANVLTF. CDR3 coding DNA: TGTGCCAGTAGTATTACAGGGGCCAACGTCCTGACTTTC.

As to this clone: One junction end disagrees with the germline gene, perhaps due to a read error. This rearrangement joins TRBV5-1 to TRBJ2-7, with D possibly TRBD2 on 6 matching bases. This CDR3 has 12 residues. Germline lookup yields CDR1 SGHRS and CDR2 YFSETQ. The CDR3 reads CASSPEGQEPYF. The CDR3 DNA follows: TGCGCCAGCAGCCCGGAGGGGCAAGAGCCGTACTTC.

The chain joins TRBV5-1 to TRBJ2-4; tentative D call: TRBD2 (6 bases). The CDR3 consists of 16 residues. Trimming took 4 bases from V and 7 from J, leaving 21 bases between them. Germline assignment: CDR1 SGHRS and CDR2 YFSETQ. As DNA, the CDR3 is TGCGCCAGCAGCCCCAGCCTGGGGGGAGGAGTCAACATTCAGTACTTC. Translation gives CASSPSLGGGVNIQYF.

In regard to this clone: Other DNA sequences of this sample code for an identical CDR3. The chain employs TRBV28 and TRBJ2-5; D ambiguous. CDR3 length equals 13 residues. V dropped 3 bases and J dropped 2 bases, with 7 bases sitting between them. Germline-derived CDR1 and CDR2 are MDHEN and SYDVKM. CDR3 loop: CASSLLVQETQYF. The DNA of the CDR3 is TGTGCCAGCAGTTTGCTAGTGCAAGAGACCCAGTACTTC.

The V call is TRBV14, the J call TRBJ2-3, with no clear D. The germline V gene has CDR1 SGHDN and CDR2 FVKESK. CDR3 length equals 19 residues. Trimming removed 1 base at V and 0 bases at J, with 20 bases between. For the CDR3, the DNA is TGTGCCAGCAGCCAAGGAGGTAGAACCTACCTGTCTAGCACAGATACGCAGTATTTT. This gives the protein CASSQGGRTYLSSTDTQYF.